The 10 T cell receptor beta chains below were found in one sample sequenced in a study of CD8+ T cells in alopecia areata. RNA extraction and reverse transcription yielded cDNA as sequencing template. Only in-frame clones appear in the TCRdb table, and some are missing; sequencing was by immunoSEQ multiplex PCR. The repertoire includes 150,000 to 200,000 clones, approximately 70% of them detected once, and approximately 10% sits in the top ten. Sequencing was performed on CD8+ T cells sorted from blood, taken at week 0. The receptors were sampled from a human donor with alopecia areata.

The CDR3 DNA is TGTGCCAGCAGCCTTACACTTTACAATGAGCAGTTCTTC. It translates to CASSLTLYNEQFF. The rearrangement links TRBV6-5 to TRBJ2-1, with D unresolved. Germline V lookup: CDR1 MNHEY, CDR2 SVGAGI. Trimming left V 6 bases short and J 4 bases short, with 10 bases between. The CDR3 sequence is 13 residues long.

The chain uses TRBV5-1 and TRBJ2-7, with 9 bases identical to TRBD1. The CDR3 extends over 14 amino acids. The J segment lost 6 bases and the V segment lost 5 bases, leaving 9 bases of the junction unmatched. Germline loops: CDR1 SGHRS, CDR2 YFSETQ. The CDR3 reads CASSLRDRVSEQYF. CDR3 nucleotide sequence: TGCGCCAGCAGTCTCCGGGACAGGGTCTCCGAGCAGTACTTC.

The chain employs TRBV29-1 and TRBJ1-1; possibly TRBD1 for D (5 bases). Between the trimmed V and J ends, which lost 6 bases and 3 bases, there was a span of 14 bases. Looked up from germline, CDR1 is SQVTM and CDR2 is ANQGSEA. The CDR3 spans 13 residues. The CDR3 is CSVDTGLDTEAFF. In nucleotides, the CDR3 is TGCAGCGTCGATACAGGACTAGACACTGAAGCTTTCTTT.

This clone was detected only a few times. The gene calls are TRBV11-2 and TRBJ2-1; D is possibly TRBD1 (5 bases). Trimming took off 5 bases at V and 12 bases at J, with 17 bases between the two ends. The CDR3 is 13 amino acids. Looked up from germline, CDR1 is SGHAT and CDR2 is FQNNGV. The CDR3 here is CASSATGQHGQFF. For the CDR3, the DNA is TGTGCCAGCAGCGCCACAGGCCAACACGGGCAGTTCTTC. The variable domain in full, completed from reference TRBV11-2 and TRBJ2-1, reads EAGVAQSPRYKIIEKRQSVAFWCNPISGHATLYWYQQILGQGPKLLIQFQNNGVVDDSQLPKDRFSAERLKGVDSTLKIQPAKLEDSAVYLCASSATGQHGQFFGPGTRLTVL.

This clone has just one count. This chain connects TRBV5-1 to TRBJ2-5, with TRBD2 as a possible D gene (6 bases). CDR3 length: 14 amino acids. With 3 bases removed from V and 5 bases from J, the gap between germline ends came to 14 bases. CDR1 is SGHRS, CDR2 YFSETQ, per germline. CDR3 loop: CASSSREAAETQYF. The CDR3, as DNA: TGCGCCAGCAGCTCCAGGGAGGCGGCGGAGACCCAGTACTTC.

This chain links TRBV15 with TRBJ2-2; TRBD1 aligns across 7 bases. Germline V lookup: CDR1 LNHNV, CDR2 YYDKDF (reference sequence). V was pared by 8 bases and J by 0 bases, with 9 bases of the junction left unmatched. The length of the CDR3 is 16 residues. The chain's CDR3 is CATRDRSSTNTGELFF. CDR3 DNA: TGTGCCACCCGGGACAGATCGAGTACGAACACCGGGGAGCTGTTTTTT.

V usage is TRBV27 and J usage is TRBJ1-1; D remains unclear. Germline loops: CDR1 MNHEY, CDR2 SMNVEV (reference sequence). The CDR3 is made up of 12 amino acids. V was clipped by 4 bases and J by 3 bases, with 6 bases between them. In nucleotides, the CDR3 is TGTGCCAGCAGTTCCCCATACACTGAAGCTTTCTTT. Its translation: CASSSPYTEAFF.

The rearrangement uses TRBV15 and TRBJ1-4; weak D call: TRBD1 (5 bases). The V and J ends lost 3 bases and 6 bases respectively, with 8 bases between them. The CDR3 is 13 amino acids. Germline loops: CDR1 LNHNV, CDR2 YYDKDF (reference sequence). In nucleotides, the CDR3 is TGTGCCACCAGCAGGGGAGGGGATGAAAAACTGTTTTTT. This gives the protein CATSRGGDEKLFF.

The chain carries TRBV13 and TRBJ2-1, with TRBD2 matching over 9 bases. Germline CDR1 PRHDT, CDR2 FYEKMQ (reference sequence). The CDR3 runs to 14 residues. Trimming removed 5 bases from V and 8 bases from J; junction bases left unmatched: 7. The CDR3 DNA is TGTGCCAGCAGCCCCGGGAGCGGGGGGTATGAGCAGTTCTTC. It encodes CASSPGSGGYEQFF. Combining the CDR3 with reference TRBV13 and TRBJ2-1 gives the whole variable domain AAGVIQSPRHLIKEKRETATLKCYPIPRHDTVYWYQQGPGQDPQFLISFYEKMQSDKGSIPDRFSAQQFSDYHSELNMSSLELGDSALYFCASSPGSGGYEQFFGPGTRLTVL.

This clone was seen a few times. The chain joins TRBV29-1 to TRBJ2-4, with TRBD1 identical over 12 bases. This CDR3 contains 16 residues. Germline V lookup: CDR1 SQVTM, CDR2 ANQGSEA. V gave up 1 base and J gave up 6 bases; unmatched junction bases: 7. The CDR3 loop reads CSVEGGQGALRNIQYF. The CDR3, as DNA: TGCAGCGTTGAAGGGGGACAGGGGGCGCTTAGAAACATTCAGTACTTC.